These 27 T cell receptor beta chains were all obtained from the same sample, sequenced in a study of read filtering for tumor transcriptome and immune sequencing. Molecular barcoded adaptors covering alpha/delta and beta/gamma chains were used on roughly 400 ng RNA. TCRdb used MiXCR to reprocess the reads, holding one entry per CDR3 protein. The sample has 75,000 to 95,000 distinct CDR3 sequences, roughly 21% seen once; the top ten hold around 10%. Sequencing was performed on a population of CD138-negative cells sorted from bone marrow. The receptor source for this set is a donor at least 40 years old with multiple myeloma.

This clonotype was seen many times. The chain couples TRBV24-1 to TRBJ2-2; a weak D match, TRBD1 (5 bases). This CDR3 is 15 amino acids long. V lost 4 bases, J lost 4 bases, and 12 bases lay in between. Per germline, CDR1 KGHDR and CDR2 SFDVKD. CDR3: CATSDPDRSTGELFF. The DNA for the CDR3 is TGTGCCACCAGTGACCCCGACAGAAGCACCGGGGAGCTGTTTTTT.

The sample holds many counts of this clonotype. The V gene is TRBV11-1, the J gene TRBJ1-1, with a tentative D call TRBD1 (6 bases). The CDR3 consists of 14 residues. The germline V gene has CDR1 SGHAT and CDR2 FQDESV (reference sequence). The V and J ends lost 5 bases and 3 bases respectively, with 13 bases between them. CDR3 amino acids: CASSPKQGDTEAFF. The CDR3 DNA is TGTGCCAGCAGCCCAAAACAGGGAGACACTGAAGCTTTCTTT.

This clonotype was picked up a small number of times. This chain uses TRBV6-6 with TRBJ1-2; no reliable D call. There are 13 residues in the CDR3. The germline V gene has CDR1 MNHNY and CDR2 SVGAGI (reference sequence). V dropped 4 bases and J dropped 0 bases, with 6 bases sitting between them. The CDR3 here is CASSSGSNYGYTF. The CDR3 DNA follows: TGTGCCAGCAGTTCCGGGTCTAACTATGGCTACACCTTC.

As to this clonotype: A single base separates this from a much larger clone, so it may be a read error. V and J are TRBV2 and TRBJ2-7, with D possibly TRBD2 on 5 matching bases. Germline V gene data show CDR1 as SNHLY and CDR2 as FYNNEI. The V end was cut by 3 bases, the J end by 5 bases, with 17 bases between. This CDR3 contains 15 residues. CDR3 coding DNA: TGTGCCAGCAGTGATTTGGGGAGCAACCTCAACGAGCAGTACTTC. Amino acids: CASSDLGSNLNEQYF. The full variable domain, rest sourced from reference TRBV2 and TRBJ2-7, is EPEVTQTPSHQVTQMGQEVILRCVPISNHLYFYWYRQILGQKVEFLVSFYNNEISEKSEIFDDQFSVERPDGSNFTLKIRSTKLEDSAMYFCASSDLGSNLNEQYFGPGTRLTVT.

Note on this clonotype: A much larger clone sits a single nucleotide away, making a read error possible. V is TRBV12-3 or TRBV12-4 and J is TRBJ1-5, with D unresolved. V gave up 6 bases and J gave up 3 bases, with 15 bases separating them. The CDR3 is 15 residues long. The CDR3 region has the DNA TGTGCCAGCAGAGGTGGGAGGTATATCAATCAGCCCCAGCATTTT. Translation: CASRGGRYINQPQHF.

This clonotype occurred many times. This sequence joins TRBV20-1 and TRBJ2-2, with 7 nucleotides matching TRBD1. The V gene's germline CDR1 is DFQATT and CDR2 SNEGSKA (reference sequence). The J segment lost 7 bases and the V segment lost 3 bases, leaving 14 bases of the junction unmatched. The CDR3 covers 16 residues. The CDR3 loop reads CSARVPNRGVGGELFF. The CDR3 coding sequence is TGCAGTGCTAGGGTCCCGAACAGGGGAGTTGGCGGGGAGCTGTTTTTT.

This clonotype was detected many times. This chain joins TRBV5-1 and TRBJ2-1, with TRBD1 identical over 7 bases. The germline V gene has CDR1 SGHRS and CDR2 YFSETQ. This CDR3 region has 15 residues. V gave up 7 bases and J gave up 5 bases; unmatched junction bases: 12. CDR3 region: CASGPRGLSHNEQFF. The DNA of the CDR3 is TGCGCCAGCGGCCCGAGGGGGCTGTCTCACAATGAGCAGTTCTTC.

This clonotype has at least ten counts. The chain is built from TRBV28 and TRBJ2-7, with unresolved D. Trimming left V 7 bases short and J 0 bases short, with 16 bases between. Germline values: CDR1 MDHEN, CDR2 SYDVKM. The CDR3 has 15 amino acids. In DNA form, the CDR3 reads TGTGCCAGCACCTCGCCGGCGACAAACTCCTACGAGCAGTACTTC. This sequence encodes CASTSPATNSYEQYF.

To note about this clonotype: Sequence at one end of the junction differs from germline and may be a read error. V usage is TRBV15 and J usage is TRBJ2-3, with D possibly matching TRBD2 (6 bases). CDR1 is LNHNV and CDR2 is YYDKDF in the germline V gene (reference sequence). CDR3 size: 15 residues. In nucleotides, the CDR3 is TGTGCCACCAGCAGAGCCGGGGGTCAGACAGATACGCGGTATTTT. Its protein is CATSRAGGQTDTRYF.

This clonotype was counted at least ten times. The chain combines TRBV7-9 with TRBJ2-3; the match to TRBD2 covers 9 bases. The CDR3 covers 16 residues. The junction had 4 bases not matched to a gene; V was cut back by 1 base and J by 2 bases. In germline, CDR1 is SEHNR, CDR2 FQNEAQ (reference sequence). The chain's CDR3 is CASSLGLADLTDTQYF. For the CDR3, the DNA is TGTGCCAGCAGCTTAGGACTAGCGGACCTCACAGATACGCAGTATTTT.

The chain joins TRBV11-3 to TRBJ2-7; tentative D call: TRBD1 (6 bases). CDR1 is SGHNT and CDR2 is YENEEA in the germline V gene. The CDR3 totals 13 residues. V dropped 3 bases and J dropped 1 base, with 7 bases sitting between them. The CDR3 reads CASSLGHSYEQYF. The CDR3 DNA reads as TGTGCCAGCAGCTTGGGACATTCCTACGAGCAGTACTTC.

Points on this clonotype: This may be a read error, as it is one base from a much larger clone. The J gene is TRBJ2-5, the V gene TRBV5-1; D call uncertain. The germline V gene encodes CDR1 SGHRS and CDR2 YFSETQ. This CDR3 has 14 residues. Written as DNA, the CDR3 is TGCGCCGGCAGGAGAGGATTAGGGTCTGAGACCCAGTACTTC. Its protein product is CAGRRGLGSETQYF.

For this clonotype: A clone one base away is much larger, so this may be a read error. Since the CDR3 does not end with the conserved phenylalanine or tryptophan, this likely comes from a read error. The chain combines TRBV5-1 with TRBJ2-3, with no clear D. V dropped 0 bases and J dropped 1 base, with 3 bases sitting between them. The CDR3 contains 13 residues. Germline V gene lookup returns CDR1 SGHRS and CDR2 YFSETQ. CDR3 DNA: TGCGCCAGCAGCTTGGGTCGCACAGATACGCAGTATTCT. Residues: CASSLGRTDTQYS.

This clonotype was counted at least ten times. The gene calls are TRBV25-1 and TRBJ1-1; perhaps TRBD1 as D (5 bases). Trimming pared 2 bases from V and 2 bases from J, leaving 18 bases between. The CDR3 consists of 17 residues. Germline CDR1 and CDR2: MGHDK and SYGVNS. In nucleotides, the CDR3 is TGTGCCAGCAGTGAACGGGGCCTGTTCCGAAGAAACACTGAAGCTTTCTTT. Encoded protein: CASSERGLFRRNTEAFF.

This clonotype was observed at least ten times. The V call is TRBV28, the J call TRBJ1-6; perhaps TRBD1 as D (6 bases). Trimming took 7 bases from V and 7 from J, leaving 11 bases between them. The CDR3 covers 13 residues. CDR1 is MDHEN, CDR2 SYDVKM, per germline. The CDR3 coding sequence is TGTGCCAGCAATTTGGGGGGCAATTCACCCCTCCACTTT. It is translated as CASNLGGNSPLHF.

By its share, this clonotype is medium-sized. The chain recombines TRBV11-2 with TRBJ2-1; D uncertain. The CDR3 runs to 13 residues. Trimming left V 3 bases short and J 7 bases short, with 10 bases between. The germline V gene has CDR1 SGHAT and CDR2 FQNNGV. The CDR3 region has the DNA TGTGCCAGCAGCTTGTACGGAAGAAATGAGCAGTTCTTC. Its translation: CASSLYGRNEQFF. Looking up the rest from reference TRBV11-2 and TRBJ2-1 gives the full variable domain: EAGVAQSPRYKIIEKRQSVAFWCNPISGHATLYWYQQILGQGPKLLIQFQNNGVVDDSQLPKDRFSAERLKGVDSTLKIQPAKLEDSAVYLCASSLYGRNEQFFGPGTRLTVL.

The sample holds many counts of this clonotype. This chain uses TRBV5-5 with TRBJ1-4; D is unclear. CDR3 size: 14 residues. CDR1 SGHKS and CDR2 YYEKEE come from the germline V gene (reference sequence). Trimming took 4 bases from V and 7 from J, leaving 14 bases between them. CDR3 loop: CASSEDLLREKLFF. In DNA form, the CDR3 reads TGTGCCAGCAGCGAGGACCTACTGCGTGAAAAACTGTTTTTT.

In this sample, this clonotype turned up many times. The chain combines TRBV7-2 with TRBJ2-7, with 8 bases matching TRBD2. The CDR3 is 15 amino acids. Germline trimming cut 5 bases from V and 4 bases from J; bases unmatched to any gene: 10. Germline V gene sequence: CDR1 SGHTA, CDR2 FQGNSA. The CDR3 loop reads CASSADGTSLYEQYF. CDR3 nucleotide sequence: TGTGCCAGCAGCGCAGACGGGACTAGTCTATACGAGCAGTACTTC. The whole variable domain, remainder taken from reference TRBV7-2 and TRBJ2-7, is GAGVSQSPSNKVTEKGKDVELRCDPISGHTALYWYRQSLGQGLEFLIYFQGNSAPDKSGLPSDRFSAERTGGSVSTLTIQRTQQEDSAVYLCASSADGTSLYEQYFGPGTRLTVT.

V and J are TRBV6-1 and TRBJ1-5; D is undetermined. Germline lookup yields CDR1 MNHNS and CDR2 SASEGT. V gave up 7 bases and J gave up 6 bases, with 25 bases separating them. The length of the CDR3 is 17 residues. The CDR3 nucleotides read TGTGCCAGCACCTGGTCGGCGTCGGGAATAATAAGTCAGCCCCAGCATTTT. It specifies CASTWSASGIISQPQHF.

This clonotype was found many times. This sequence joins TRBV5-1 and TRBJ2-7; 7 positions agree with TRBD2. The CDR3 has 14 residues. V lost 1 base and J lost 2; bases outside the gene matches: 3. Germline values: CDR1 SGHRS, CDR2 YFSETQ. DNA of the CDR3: TGCGCCAGCAGCTTGATAGCGGGTCCCTACGAGCAGTACTTC. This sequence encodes CASSLIAGPYEQYF.

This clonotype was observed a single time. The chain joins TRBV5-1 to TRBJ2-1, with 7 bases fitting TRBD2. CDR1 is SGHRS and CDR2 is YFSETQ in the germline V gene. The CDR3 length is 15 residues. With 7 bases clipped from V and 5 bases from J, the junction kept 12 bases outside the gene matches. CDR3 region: CASCDGGGDHNEQFF. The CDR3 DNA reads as TGCGCCAGCTGCGATGGCGGGGGAGACCACAATGAGCAGTTCTTC.

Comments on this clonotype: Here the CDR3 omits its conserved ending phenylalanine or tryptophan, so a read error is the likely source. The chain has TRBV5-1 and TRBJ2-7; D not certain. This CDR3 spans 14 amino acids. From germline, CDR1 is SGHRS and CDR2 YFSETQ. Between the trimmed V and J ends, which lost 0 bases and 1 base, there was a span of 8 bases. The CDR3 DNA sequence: TGCGCCAGCAGCTTGGAAGGTCCATCCTACGAGCAGTACCTC. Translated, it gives CASSLEGPSYEQYL.

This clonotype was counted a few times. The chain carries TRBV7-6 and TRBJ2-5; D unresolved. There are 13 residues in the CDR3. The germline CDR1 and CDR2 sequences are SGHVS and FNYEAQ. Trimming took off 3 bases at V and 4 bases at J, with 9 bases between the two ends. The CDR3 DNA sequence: TGTGCCAGCAGCTTGGGCGAGCCAGAGACCCAGTACTTC. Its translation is CASSLGEPETQYF. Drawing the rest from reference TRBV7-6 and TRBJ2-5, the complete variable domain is GAGVSQSPRYKVTKRGQDVALRCDPISGHVSLYWYRQALGQGPEFLTYFNYEAQQDKSGLPNDRFSAERPEGSISTLTIQRTEQRDSAMYRCASSLGEPETQYFGPGTRLLVL.

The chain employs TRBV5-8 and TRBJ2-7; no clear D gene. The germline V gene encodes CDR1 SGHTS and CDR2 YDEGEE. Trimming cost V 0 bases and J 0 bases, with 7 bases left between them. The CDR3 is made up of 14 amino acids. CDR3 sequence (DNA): TGTGCCAGCAGCTTGGCGGGCCTCTCCTACGAGCAGTACTTC. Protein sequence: CASSLAGLSYEQYF.

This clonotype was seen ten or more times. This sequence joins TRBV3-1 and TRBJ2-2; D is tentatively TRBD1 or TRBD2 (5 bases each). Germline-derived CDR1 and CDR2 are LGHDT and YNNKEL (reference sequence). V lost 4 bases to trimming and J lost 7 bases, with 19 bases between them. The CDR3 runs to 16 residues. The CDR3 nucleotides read TGTGCCAGCAGCCCCGGGACCCAGACCCAGGGCGGGGAGCTGTTTTTT. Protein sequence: CASSPGTQTQGGELFF.

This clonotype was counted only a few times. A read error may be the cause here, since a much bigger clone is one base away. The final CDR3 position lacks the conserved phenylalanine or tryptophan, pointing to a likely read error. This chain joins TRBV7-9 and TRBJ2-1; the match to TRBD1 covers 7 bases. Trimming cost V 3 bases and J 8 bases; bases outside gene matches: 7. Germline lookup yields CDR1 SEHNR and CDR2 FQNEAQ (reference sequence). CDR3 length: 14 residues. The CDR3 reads CASSFIQGDHEQFL. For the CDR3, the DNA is TGTGCCAGCAGCTTCATCCAGGGGGACCATGAGCAGTTCCTC.

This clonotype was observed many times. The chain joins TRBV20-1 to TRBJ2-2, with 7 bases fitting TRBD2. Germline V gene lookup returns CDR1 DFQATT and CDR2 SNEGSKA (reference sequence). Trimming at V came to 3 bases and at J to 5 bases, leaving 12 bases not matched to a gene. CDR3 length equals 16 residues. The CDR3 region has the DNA TGCAGTGCTAGGGACCAGGGCGGGGGATGGACCGGGGAGCTGTTTTTT. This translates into CSARDQGGGWTGELFF.